This is a list of T cell receptor beta chains from one sample in a study of blood T cell repertoires in COVID-19. The method was immunoSEQ multiplex PCR; TCRdb's version includes in-frame clones alone and lacks a portion of them. The sample lists 300,000 to 350,000 clones, more than 70% seen once, with around 1.6% in the top ten. The sample consisted of peripheral blood. The source of these receptors is a woman aged 25-40 years with COVID-19, enrolled during active disease. The CDR3 runs from the conserved cysteine through the conserved F or W. Each record gives: clone size, J gene, V gene, D gene, CDR3 protein, CDR3 DNA. The D gene is left open where the match is weak. Clone size appears in some rows only: once, few, many, or a class for an expanded clone.

-	TRBJ1-1	TRBV6-4	-	CASSSGIGTEAFF	TGTGCCAGCAGCTCAGGGATTGGAACTGAAGCTTTCTTT
-	TRBJ2-3	TRBV9	TRBD2	CASSGTSGGATDTQYF	TGTGCCAGCAGCGGGACTAGCGGGGGGGCCACAGATACGCAGTATTTT
-	TRBJ2-2	TRBV5-1	-	CASSQNTGELFF	TGCGCCAGCAGCCAAAACACCGGGGAGCTGTTTTTT
-	TRBJ1-2	TRBV30	-	CAWSVSGRSYGYTF	TGTGCCTGGAGTGTATCTGGCAGAAGCTATGGCTACACCTTC
-	TRBJ2-5	TRBV11-2	-	CASSAGAGFLETQYF	TGTGCCAGCAGCGCAGGGGCAGGGTTTTTAGAGACCCAGTACTTC
-	TRBJ1-5	TRBV2	TRBD1	CASSFGTGVLSGQPQHF	TGTGCCAGCAGTTTTGGTACAGGGGTATTGTCAGGTCAGCCCCAGCATTTT
-	TRBJ1-1	TRBV5-1	-	CASSLSTANTEAFF	TGCGCCAGCAGCTTGTCCACAGCGAACACTGAAGCTTTCTTT
once	TRBJ1-1	TRBV19	-	CASSIRNADTEAFF	TGTGCCAGTAGTATTAGGAATGCGGACACTGAAGCTTTCTTT
-	TRBJ1-4	TRBV21-1	-	CASSTDSLSDEKLFF	TGTGCCAGCAGCACCGACAGCTTATCTGATGAAAAACTGTTTTTT
-	TRBJ1-1	TRBV29-1	-	CSVGARWDTEAFF	TGCAGCGTTGGGGCACGTTGGGACACTGAAGCTTTCTTT
-	TRBJ2-2	TRBV4-2	-	CASSQEAVLMDTGELFF	TGTGCCAGCAGCCAAGAAGCTGTCTTAATGGACACCGGGGAGCTGTTTTTT
-	TRBJ1-3	TRBV3-1/TRBV3-2	-	CASSQILLTAPGNTIYF	TGTGCCAGCAGCCAGATCCTCCTGACAGCCCCTGGAAACACCATATATTTT
-	TRBJ2-1	TRBV5-8	-	CASIKRDTLYNEQFF	TGTGCCAGCATCAAACGGGACACCCTCTACAATGAGCAGTTCTTC
-	TRBJ2-1	TRBV5-1	-	CASSLGGTGLWFF	TGCGCCAGCAGCTTGGGAGGTACAGGGTTGTGGTTCTTC
-	TRBJ2-5	TRBV27	TRBD2	CASSLSGLGGAWETQYF	TGTGCCAGCAGTTTGTCGGGACTAGGAGGGGCTTGGGAGACCCAGTACTTC
-	TRBJ1-3	TRBV7-2	-	CASSSMTGPGNTIYF	TGTGCCAGCAGCTCCATGACAGGACCTGGAAACACCATATATTTT
-	TRBJ2-5	TRBV9	TRBD1	CASSVEPGQGAEETQYF	TGTGCCAGCAGCGTAGAGCCGGGACAGGGGGCTGAAGAGACCCAGTACTTC
-	TRBJ1-3	TRBV7-2	-	CASSRGLAGGNTIYF	TGTGCCAGCAGTCGAGGGTTGGCAGGAGGAAACACCATATATTTT
-	TRBJ1-1	TRBV3-1/TRBV3-2	-	CASSQARGNTEAFF	TGTGCCAGCAGCCAAGCTCGGGGGAACACTGAAGCTTTCTTT
-	TRBJ1-5	TRBV19	-	CASSIMEGGNQPQHF	TGTGCCAGTAGTATTATGGAAGGGGGCAATCAGCCCCAGCATTTT
-	TRBJ1-2	TRBV12-3/TRBV12-4	-	CASSLYRAGYTF	TGTGCCAGCAGTTTATACAGGGCCGGCTACACCTTC
-	TRBJ1-2	TRBV5-4	-	CASSLPLEGHGYTF	TGTGCCAGCAGCCTGCCCCTGGAGGGCCATGGCTACACCTTC
-	TRBJ2-1	TRBV1	-	CTSSRILAGGYNEQFF	TGCACCAGCAGCCGAATACTAGCGGGGGGATACAATGAGCAGTTCTTC
-	TRBJ1-4	TRBV28	TRBD1	CATDRQGDEKLFF	TGTGCCACCGATAGACAGGGAGACGAAAAACTGTTTTTT
-	TRBJ2-2	TRBV18	TRBD1	CASSHSGTARGTGELFF	TGTGCCAGCTCACACTCCGGGACAGCTCGAGGCACCGGGGAGCTGTTTTTT
-	TRBJ2-3	TRBV5-1	TRBD1	CASSWSGQGGRTQYF	TGCGCCAGCAGTTGGTCGGGACAGGGCGGTAGGACGCAGTATTTT
once	TRBJ1-1	TRBV30	-	CAWSVLQAGLTEAFF	TGTGCCTGGAGTGTACTCCAAGCGGGGCTTACTGAAGCTTTCTTT
-	TRBJ2-1	TRBV6-5	TRBD2	CASALGGGNDEQFF	TGTGCCAGTGCCCTCGGGGGGGGGAATGATGAGCAGTTCTTC
once	TRBJ1-5	TRBV27	TRBD1	CASRPTGVFRQPQHF	TGTGCCAGCAGGCCGACAGGGGTCTTTAGGCAGCCCCAGCATTTT
-	TRBJ2-1	TRBV7-9	-	CASSLGIERGFEQFF	TGTGCCAGCAGCTTAGGGATCGAGAGGGGGTTTGAGCAGTTCTTC
-	TRBJ2-5	TRBV6-1	TRBD2	CASSEVAGGETQYF	TGTGCCAGCAGTGAGGTGGCGGGGGGGGAGACCCAGTACTTC
-	TRBJ2-5	TRBV28	TRBD2	CASSLLAGGETQYF	TGTGCCAGCAGTTTGCTAGCGGGGGGAGAGACCCAGTACTTC